This T cell receptor beta chain derives from a study of T-cell memory formation after mild COVID-19 (dated by TCRdb to the early 2020s). Regarding the research as a whole: TCR sequence clusters from the two donors were found to be largely donor specific. T-cell clones expanding and contracting after mild COVID-19 in two donors were tracked by longitudinal TCRalpha and TCRbeta repertoire sequencing. The cohort was made up of two young adult volunteers, one female and one male, who were previously healthy. Broad study findings and their caveats: The detection of some responding clones in pre-infection memory suggests that pre-existing cross-reactive memory T cells joined the SARS-CoV-2 response. Contracting CD4+ clones were found mainly in CM and EM memory subsets, while CD8+ clones were enriched in EMRA. The second-wave clones that peaked on day 37 were not confirmed to be SARS-CoV-2 specific. The study included only two mild cases, and larger cohorts that include severe cases with pre-infection samples were judged to be necessary. Clones that contracted from day 15 to 85 showed balanced CD4/CD8 phenotypes, whereas a second wave of clones that expanded from day 15 to 37 leaned towards CD4+.

With respect to this clonotype: The clone's antigen remains unknown. No quality values exist for individual bases; no much larger clone is one base distant.

Ficoll-Paque density gradient centrifugation was the method used to isolate PBMCs. Data came from an Illumina NovaSeq 6000. TCRalpha and TCRbeta cDNA libraries were built by 5'RACE with constant-segment primers, adding sample barcodes and unique molecular identifiers. Trizol reagent was used to extract RNA from every sample. Amplification of the libraries took two PCR steps, and the second step added a second sample barcode plus Illumina TruSeq adapters. Sequencing of libraries was performed on an Illumina NovaSeq with 2 x 150 bp paired-end reads. As for how the authors treated the data: Reads were demultiplexed and collapsed into UMI-guided consensus sequences with migec v1.2.7. With mixcr v2.1.11, UMI consensuses were aligned to TRA and TRB V and J templates and assembled into clonotypes. Expanded or contracted clonotypes were those called significant by both edgeR and NoisET, with noise models trained on biological replicates. For edgeR calls, the cutoffs were a false discovery rate-adjusted p below 0.01 and a log2 fold-change threshold of 1. As an exploratory analysis of dynamics, max-normalized trajectories of the 1000 most abundant clonotypes were examined by PCA with hierarchical clustering. Separately sequenced CD4+ and CD8+ repertoires were used to assign the CD4 or CD8 phenotype of responding clones. TCRdb passed the public sequencing reads through fastp at Q25 and MiXCR, retaining productive beta sequences. Under each unique CDR3 protein, matching rows form one entry showing the most common genes and DNA. The V and J calls and clone size come from TCRdb's table, not from the authors' own analysis. This sample is represented by hundreds of thousands of distinct CDR3 sequences; about a sixth of them were singletons. The ten largest account for roughly 3.6% of the sample.

Trimming removed 7 bases from V and 4 bases from J, leaving 12 bases between the germline ends. The germline V gene provides CDR1 SGDLS and CDR2 YYNGEE. CDR3 length: 13 amino acids, cysteine to phenylalanine. Here the CDR3 DNA is all that survives: 39 bases in frame from base 1. Material for sequencing was PBMCs or a T cell subset sorted from them (not recorded which). The chain is encoded by TRBV9 joined to TRBJ2-1; the D gene is possibly TRBD1, with 6 bases matching. This clonotype originated in a man younger than 35 who had mild COVID-19 (a few samples of this study predate the infection). The sample titles of this study are shuffled in the database, so cell type and time point are left out; the donor was told from shared clones. The CDR3 protein: CASGRQVYNEQFF. The DNA is as follows: TGTGCCAGCGGACGACAGGTTTACAATGAGCAGTTCTTC.